A selection of T cell receptor beta chains follows, all from one sample in a study of T cell clonotyping in hematopoietic cell transplantation. TCRdb's table, derived via immunoSEQ multiplex PCR, lists solely in-frame clones and lacks some. Seen here are about 10,000 clones, roughly 79% observed once, and the top ten hold 8.5% to 9%. The sample was PBMCs, taken 30 days after allogeneic stem cell transplant. The source of these receptors is a female patient aged 40 to 50 who had an allogeneic stem cell transplant from a related donor, so T cells may come from the graft donor. Some clones in this sample may be carry-over from other donors' samples. Both conserved end residues are part of each CDR3. Fields, in order: V gene, J gene, CDR3 length, D gene, CDR3 protein. A D gene is named only where the DNA matches it firmly.

v_gene: TRBV7-9
j_gene: TRBJ1-2
len: 12
d_gene: .
CDR3aa: CASSLGVGAFTF

v_gene: TRBV10-3
j_gene: TRBJ2-7
len: 14
d_gene: TRBD2
CDR3aa: CAISVRLAGDEQYF

v_gene: TRBV11-2
j_gene: TRBJ1-1
len: 12
d_gene: .
CDR3aa: CASSLDRGEAFF

v_gene: TRBV5-1
j_gene: TRBJ2-7
len: 14
d_gene: TRBD1
CDR3aa: CASSTGQGSYEQYF

v_gene: TRBV7-2
j_gene: TRBJ1-5
len: 14
d_gene: TRBD1
CDR3aa: CASSPRRGDQPQHF

v_gene: TRBV19
j_gene: TRBJ2-1
len: 15
d_gene: TRBD2
CDR3aa: CASRRKAGGIDEQFF

v_gene: TRBV30
j_gene: TRBJ1-3
len: 11
d_gene: .
CDR3aa: CAWESGNTIYF

v_gene: TRBV7-6
j_gene: TRBJ1-1
len: 14
d_gene: .
CDR3aa: CASSKRGKNTEAFF

v_gene: TRBV28
j_gene: TRBJ1-2
len: 15
d_gene: .
CDR3aa: CASSLLGQNSYGYTF

v_gene: TRBV30
j_gene: TRBJ1-5
len: 13
d_gene: .
CDR3aa: CAWSVAYNQPQHF

v_gene: TRBV27
j_gene: TRBJ1-2
len: 15
d_gene: .
CDR3aa: CASSPDRSLMRGYTF

v_gene: TRBV29-1
j_gene: TRBJ1-2
len: 12
d_gene: .
CDR3aa: CSAYTGFFGYTF

v_gene: TRBV19
j_gene: TRBJ1-4
len: 13
d_gene: .
CDR3aa: CASKTGTNEKLFF

v_gene: TRBV7-9
j_gene: TRBJ1-1
len: 15
d_gene: .
CDR3aa: CASSYSKWGRVEAFF

v_gene: TRBV7-9
j_gene: TRBJ2-2
len: 14
d_gene: .
CDR3aa: CASSRTDSTGELFF

v_gene: TRBV30
j_gene: TRBJ2-5
len: 14
d_gene: TRBD2
CDR3aa: CAWSEASGRGTQYF

v_gene: TRBV28
j_gene: TRBJ2-7
len: 19
d_gene: .
CDR3aa: CASSLDLGGAKGAGYEQYF

v_gene: TRBV6-7
j_gene: TRBJ2-7
len: 14
d_gene: .
CDR3aa: CATMKRSGSYEQYF

v_gene: TRBV27
j_gene: TRBJ2-1
len: 13
d_gene: .
CDR3aa: CASSLSVRNEQFF

v_gene: TRBV5-1
j_gene: TRBJ1-1
len: 13
d_gene: .
CDR3aa: CASSLEGAAEAFF

v_gene: TRBV19
j_gene: TRBJ2-6
len: 14
d_gene: .
CDR3aa: CASTQGSGANVLTF

v_gene: TRBV5-1
j_gene: TRBJ1-1
len: 14
d_gene: .
CDR3aa: CASKVGGQNTEAFF

v_gene: TRBV11-2
j_gene: TRBJ1-1
len: 12
d_gene: .
CDR3aa: CASSLMNTEAFF

v_gene: TRBV7-9
j_gene: TRBJ2-2
len: 15
d_gene: TRBD1
CDR3aa: CASRPGQGSIGELFF

v_gene: TRBV5-1
j_gene: TRBJ2-1
len: 14
d_gene: .
CDR3aa: CASSLRGLPNEQFF

v_gene: TRBV6-1
j_gene: TRBJ1-2
len: 16
d_gene: TRBD1
CDR3aa: CASSEDPQGIGSGYTF

v_gene: TRBV11-3
j_gene: TRBJ2-7
len: 14
d_gene: .
CDR3aa: CASSDPRFSYEQYF

v_gene: TRBV4-3
j_gene: TRBJ2-1
len: 14
d_gene: TRBD2
CDR3aa: CASSQGAGGREQFF

v_gene: TRBV15
j_gene: TRBJ2-4
len: 15
d_gene: .
CDR3aa: CATSRDGTISAIQYF

v_gene: TRBV30
j_gene: TRBJ2-3
len: 15
d_gene: .
CDR3aa: CAWRKNLRHTDTQYF

v_gene: TRBV30
j_gene: TRBJ1-3
len: 13
d_gene: TRBD1
CDR3aa: CAWSVTGGNTIYF